These T cell receptor beta chains were read from a single sample in a study of T cells in localized non-small cell lung cancer. Method: immunoSEQ multiplex PCR; TCRdb's copy keeps in-frame clones and lacks some. The repertoire consists of 31,000 or so clones, with 80% to 90% occurring once and the leading ten covering about a tenth. The source was peripheral blood, collected before any cancer treatment. Receptor source: a woman aged 40-75 years with stage I lung adenocarcinoma. Each CDR3 is given with its conserved first and last residue. Each record gives: J gene, D gene, clone size, V gene, CDR3 protein, CDR3 DNA. The D gene is left open where the match is weak. Size is stated for part of the rows, as once, few or many counts, or as a class when the clone is expanded.

TRBJ2-2,-,-,TRBV18,CASSPTGNPGELFF,TGTGCCAGCTCACCAACAGGGAACCCCGGGGAGCTGTTTTTT
TRBJ1-2,TRBD1,-,TRBV28,CASMRDRGLLGYTF,TGTGCCAGCATGCGGGACAGGGGCCTGCTTGGCTACACCTTC
TRBJ2-7,TRBD1,few,TRBV28,CASYATGDLYEQYF,TGTGCCAGCTACGCTACAGGGGATTTGTACGAGCAGTACTTC
TRBJ2-1,-,-,TRBV28,CASGPYNEQFF,TGTGCCAGCGGCCCCTACAATGAGCAGTTCTTC
TRBJ1-5,TRBD1,few,TRBV27,CASRTWGQGGNQPQHF,TGTGCCAGCAGAACTTGGGGACAGGGAGGCAATCAGCCCCAGCATTTT
TRBJ2-7,-,once,TRBV28,CASTALGTLYEQYF,TGTGCCAGCACCGCACTAGGAACCCTTTACGAGCAGTACTTC
TRBJ1-2,-,once,TRBV6-5,CASTLRSDGYGYTF,TGTGCCAGCACACTGAGGTCAGATGGGTATGGCTACACCTTC
TRBJ1-1,-,-,TRBV5-8,CASSLGGPSNTEAFF,TGTGCCAGCAGCTTGGGGGGTCCCTCGAACACTGAAGCTTTCTTT
TRBJ1-5,-,-,TRBV7-2,CASSLEVYSNQPQHF,TGTGCCAGCAGCTTAGAAGTTTATAGCAATCAGCCCCAGCATTTT
TRBJ2-3,TRBD2,-,TRBV4-2,CASSQDGGLAGWIDTQYF,TGTGCCAGCAGCCAAGATGGCGGACTAGCGGGATGGATAGATACGCAGTATTTT
TRBJ2-7,TRBD2,-,TRBV6-1,CASTLTSGSTEQYF,TGTGCCAGCACTTTGACTAGCGGGAGCACCGAGCAGTACTTC
TRBJ2-7,-,-,TRBV5-1,CASRIRSESYEQYF,TGCGCCAGCAGAATCCGTAGCGAATCCTACGAGCAGTACTTC
TRBJ2-7,-,-,TRBV19,CASSMATPSYEQYF,TGTGCCAGTAGTATGGCGACACCCAGCTACGAGCAGTACTTC
TRBJ1-3,-,-,TRBV6-5,CASSYGGERGNTIYF,TGTGCCAGCAGTTACGGAGGGGAACGTGGAAACACCATATATTTT
TRBJ2-3,-,-,TRBV5-5,CASSRLLADTQYF,TGTGCCAGCAGCCGATTACTAGCAGATACGCAGTATTTT
TRBJ2-5,TRBD2,-,TRBV7-2,CASLAGGQETQYF,TGTGCCAGCCTCGCGGGGGGTCAAGAGACCCAGTACTTC